This T cell receptor beta chain was identified in a study of blood T cells in healthy people across ages. At the level of the study: Capture via template switching afforded approximately one barcoded beta molecule per two T cells.

This clonotype appeared many times. The CDR3 is 17 amino acids. Germline CDR1 is MGHDK and CDR2 is SYGVNS. The ends were cut back, 4 bases at V and 4 bases at J, with 22 bases in the middle. Using a J-beta primer mix together with a sample-barcoded 5' primer, a second PCR was run for 7 to 11 cycles. TCRdb reprocessed the 5' RACE reads via MiXCR and lists one record per CDR3 protein. The sample holds approximately 1,000,000 distinct CDR3 sequences, over 35% seen once. This chain connects TRBV25-1 to TRBJ2-5, with D uncertain. This sequence originates from a woman aged 55-70 years in good health. The sample taken for sequencing was blood. This CDR3 reads CASSVPPGQLGRETQYF. The CDR3 DNA follows: TGTGCCAGCAGTGTCCCCCCGGGTCAGCTAGGTCGAGAGACCCAGTACTTC.